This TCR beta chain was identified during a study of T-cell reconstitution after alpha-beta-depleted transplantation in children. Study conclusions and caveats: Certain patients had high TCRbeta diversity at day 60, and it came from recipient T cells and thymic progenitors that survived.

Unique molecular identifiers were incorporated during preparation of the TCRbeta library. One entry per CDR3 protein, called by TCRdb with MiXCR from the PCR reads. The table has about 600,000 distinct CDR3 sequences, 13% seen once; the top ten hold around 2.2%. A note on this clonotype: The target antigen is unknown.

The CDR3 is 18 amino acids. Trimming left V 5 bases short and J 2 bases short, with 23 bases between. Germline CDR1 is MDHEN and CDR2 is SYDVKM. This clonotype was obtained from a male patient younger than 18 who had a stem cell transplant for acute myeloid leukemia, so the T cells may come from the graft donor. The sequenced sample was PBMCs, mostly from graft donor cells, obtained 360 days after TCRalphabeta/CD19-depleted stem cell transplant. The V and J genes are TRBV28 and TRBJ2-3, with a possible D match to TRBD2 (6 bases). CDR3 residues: CASSPLYTLRDSTDTQYF. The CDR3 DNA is TGTGCCAGCAGTCCGCTCTACACCCTTCGGGACTCCACAGATACGCAGTATTTT. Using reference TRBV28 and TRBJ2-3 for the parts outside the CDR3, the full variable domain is DVKVTQSSRYLVKRTGEKVFLECVQDMDHENMFWYRQDPGLGLRLIYFSYDVKMKEKGDIPEGYSVSREKKERFSLILESASTNQTSMYLCASSPLYTLRDSTDTQYFGPGTRLTVL.